This TCR beta chain is from a study of patients and donors after allogeneic stem cell transplantation. TCRdb re-called the RT-PCR reads with MiXCR, one entry per CDR3 protein. Among about 96,000 distinct CDR3 sequences listed, around 48% were seen once. Material for sequencing was blood, either unsorted or a sorted T cell fraction (not recorded which). This receptor was taken from a human donor who was either an allogeneic HSCT recipient or a stem cell or donor lymphocyte infusion donor (not recorded which). It is not recorded whose cells these are; they may come from a transplant donor.

This CDR3 reads CSVSDRSRTEAFF. CDR3 coding DNA: TGCAGCGTTTCCGACAGGAGCCGGACTGAAGCTTTCTTT. J is TRBJ1-1 and V is TRBV29-1; perhaps TRBD1 as D (6 bases). CDR3 length equals 13 residues. With 5 bases removed from V and 5 bases from J, the gap between germline ends came to 15 bases. Germline V gene lookup returns CDR1 SQVTM and CDR2 ANQGSEA. Looking up the rest from reference TRBV29-1 and TRBJ1-1 gives the full variable domain: SAVISQKPSRDICQRGTSLTIQCQVDSQVTMMFWYRQQPGQSLTLIATANQGSEATYESGFVIDKFPISRPNLTFSTLTVSNMSPEDSSIYLCSVSDRSRTEAFFGQGTRLTVV.